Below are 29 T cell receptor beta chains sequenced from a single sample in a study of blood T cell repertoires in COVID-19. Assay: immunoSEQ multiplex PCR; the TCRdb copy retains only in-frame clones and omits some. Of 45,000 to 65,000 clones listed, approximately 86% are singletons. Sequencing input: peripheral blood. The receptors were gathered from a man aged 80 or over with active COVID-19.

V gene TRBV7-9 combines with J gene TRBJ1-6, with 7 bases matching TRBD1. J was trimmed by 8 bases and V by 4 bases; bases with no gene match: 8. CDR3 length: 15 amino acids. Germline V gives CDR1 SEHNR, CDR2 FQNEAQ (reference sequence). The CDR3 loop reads CASSSSQGSYSPLHF. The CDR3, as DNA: TGTGCCAGCAGCTCTTCACAGGGGTCGTATTCACCCCTCCACTTT. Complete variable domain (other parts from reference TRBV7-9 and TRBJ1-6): DTGVSQNPRHKITKRGQNVTFRCDPISEHNRLYWYRQTLGQGPEFLTYFQNEAQLEKSRLLSDRFSAERPKGSFSTLEIQRTEQGDSAMYLCASSSSQGSYSPLHFGNGTRLTVT.

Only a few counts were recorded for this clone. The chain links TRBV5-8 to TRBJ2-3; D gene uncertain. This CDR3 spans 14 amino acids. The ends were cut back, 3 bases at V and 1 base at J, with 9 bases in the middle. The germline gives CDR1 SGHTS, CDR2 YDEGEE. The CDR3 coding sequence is TGTGCCAGCAGCTATGAGGTCCGCACAGATACGCAGTATTTT. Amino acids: CASSYEVRTDTQYF.

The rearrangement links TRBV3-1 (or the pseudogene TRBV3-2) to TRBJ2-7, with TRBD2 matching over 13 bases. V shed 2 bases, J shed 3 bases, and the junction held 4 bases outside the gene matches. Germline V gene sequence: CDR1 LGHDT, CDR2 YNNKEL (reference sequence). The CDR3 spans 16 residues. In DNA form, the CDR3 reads TGTGCCAGCAGCCAAAAACTAGCGGGAGGGCTCTACGAGCAGTACTTC. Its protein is CASSQKLAGGLYEQYF.

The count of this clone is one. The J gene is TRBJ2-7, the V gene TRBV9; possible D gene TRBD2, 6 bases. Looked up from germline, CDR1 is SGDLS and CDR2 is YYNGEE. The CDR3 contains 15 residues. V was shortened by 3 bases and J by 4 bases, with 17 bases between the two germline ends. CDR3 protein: CASSEGAGRLYEQYF. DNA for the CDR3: TGTGCCAGCAGCGAAGGAGCCGGGAGACTTTACGAGCAGTACTTC.

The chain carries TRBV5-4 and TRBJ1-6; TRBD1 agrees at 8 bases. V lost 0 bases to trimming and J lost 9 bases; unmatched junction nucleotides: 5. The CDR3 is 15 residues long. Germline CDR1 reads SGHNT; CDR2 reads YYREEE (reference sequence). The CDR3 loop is CASSLEQGELSPLHF. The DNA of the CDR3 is TGTGCCAGCAGCTTGGAACAGGGGGAGCTTTCACCCCTCCACTTT.

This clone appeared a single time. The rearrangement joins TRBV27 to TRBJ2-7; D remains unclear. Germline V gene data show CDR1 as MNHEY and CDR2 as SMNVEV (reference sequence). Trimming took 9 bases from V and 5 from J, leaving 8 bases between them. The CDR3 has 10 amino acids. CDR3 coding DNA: TGTGCCAGGAAGACTCACGAGCAGTACTTC. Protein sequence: CARKTHEQYF.

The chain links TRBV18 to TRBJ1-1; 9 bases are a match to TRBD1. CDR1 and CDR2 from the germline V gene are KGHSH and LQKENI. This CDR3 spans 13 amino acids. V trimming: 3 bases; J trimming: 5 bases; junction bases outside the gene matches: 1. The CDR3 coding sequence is TGTGCCAGCTCACCCGGACAGGGGACTGAAGCTTTCTTT. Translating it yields CASSPGQGTEAFF.

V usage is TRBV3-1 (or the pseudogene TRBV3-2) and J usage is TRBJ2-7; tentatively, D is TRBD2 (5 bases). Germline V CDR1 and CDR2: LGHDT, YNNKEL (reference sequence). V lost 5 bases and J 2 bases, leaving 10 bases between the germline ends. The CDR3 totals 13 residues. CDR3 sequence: CASSSPGTYEQYF. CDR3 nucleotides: TGTGCCAGCAGCTCCCCGGGGACCTACGAGCAGTACTTC.

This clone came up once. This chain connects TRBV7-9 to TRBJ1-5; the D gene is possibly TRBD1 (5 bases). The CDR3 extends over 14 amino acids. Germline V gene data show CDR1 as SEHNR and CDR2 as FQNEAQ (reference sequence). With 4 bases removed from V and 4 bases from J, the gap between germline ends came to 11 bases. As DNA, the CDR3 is TGTGCCAGCAGCTCGACAGCCAGTAATCAGCCCCAGCATTTT. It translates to CASSSTASNQPQHF.

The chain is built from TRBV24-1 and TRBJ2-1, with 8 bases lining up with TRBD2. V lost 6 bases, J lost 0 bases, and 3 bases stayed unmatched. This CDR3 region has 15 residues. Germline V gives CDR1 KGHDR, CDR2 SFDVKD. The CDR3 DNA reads TGTGCCACCAGTCAAGCGGGAGACTCCTACAATGAGCAGTTCTTC. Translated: CATSQAGDSYNEQFF.

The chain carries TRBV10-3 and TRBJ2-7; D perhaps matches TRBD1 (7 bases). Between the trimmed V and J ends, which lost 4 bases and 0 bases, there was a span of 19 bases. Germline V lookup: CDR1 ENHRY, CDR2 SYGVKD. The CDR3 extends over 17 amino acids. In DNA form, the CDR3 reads TGTGCCATCAGTGCCCTATTGGCGGGGACAGACTCCTACGAGCAGTACTTC. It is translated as CAISALLAGTDSYEQYF.

The DNA of the CDR3 is TGTGCCAGCAGCTTTTGGGGGACAGAGAACACTGAAGCTTTCTTT. Its protein product is CASSFWGTENTEAFF. The V and J genes are TRBV11-2 and TRBJ1-1; 7 bases line up with TRBD1. Germline CDR1 and CDR2: SGHAT and FQNNGV. The CDR3 loop spans 15 amino acids. The junction had 5 bases not matched to a gene; V was cut back by 3 bases and J by 1 base.

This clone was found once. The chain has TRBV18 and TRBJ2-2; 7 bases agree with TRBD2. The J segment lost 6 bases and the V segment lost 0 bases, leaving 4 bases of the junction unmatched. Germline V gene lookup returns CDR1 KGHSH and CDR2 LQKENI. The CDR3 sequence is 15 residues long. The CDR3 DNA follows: TGTGCCAGCTCACCACCCCGACTAGCCTCCGGGGAGCTGTTTTTT. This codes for CASSPPRLASGELFF.

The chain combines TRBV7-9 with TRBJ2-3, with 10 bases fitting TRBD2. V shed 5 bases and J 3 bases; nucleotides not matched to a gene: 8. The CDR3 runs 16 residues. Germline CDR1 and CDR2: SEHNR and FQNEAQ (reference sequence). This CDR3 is CASSHLAGAGTDTQYF. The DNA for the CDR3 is TGTGCCAGCAGCCACCTAGCGGGAGCGGGGACAGATACGCAGTATTTT.

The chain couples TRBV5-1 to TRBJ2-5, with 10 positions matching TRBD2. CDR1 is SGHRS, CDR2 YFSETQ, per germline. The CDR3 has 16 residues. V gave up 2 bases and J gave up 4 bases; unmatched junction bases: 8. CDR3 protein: CASSLPLAGVPETQYF. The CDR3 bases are TGCGCCAGCAGCTTACCTCTAGCGGGAGTCCCAGAGACCCAGTACTTC. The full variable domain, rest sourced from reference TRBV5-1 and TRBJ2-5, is KAGVTQTPRYLIKTRGQQVTLSCSPISGHRSVSWYQQTPGQGLQFLFEYFSETQRNKGNFPGRFSGRQFSNSRSEMNVSTLELGDSALYLCASSLPLAGVPETQYFGPGTRLLVL.

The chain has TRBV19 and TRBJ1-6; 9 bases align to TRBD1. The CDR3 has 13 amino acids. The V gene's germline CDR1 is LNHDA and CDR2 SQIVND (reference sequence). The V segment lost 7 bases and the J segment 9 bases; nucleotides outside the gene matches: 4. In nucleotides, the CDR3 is TGTGCCAGTATGGACAGGGGATCTTCACCCCTCCACTTT. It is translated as CASMDRGSSPLHF. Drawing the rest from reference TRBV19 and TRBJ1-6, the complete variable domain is DGGITQSPKYLFRKEGQNVTLSCEQNLNHDAMYWYRQDPGQGLRLIYYSQIVNDFQKGDIAEGYSVSREKKESFPLTVTSAQKNPTAFYLCASMDRGSSPLHFGNGTRLTVT.

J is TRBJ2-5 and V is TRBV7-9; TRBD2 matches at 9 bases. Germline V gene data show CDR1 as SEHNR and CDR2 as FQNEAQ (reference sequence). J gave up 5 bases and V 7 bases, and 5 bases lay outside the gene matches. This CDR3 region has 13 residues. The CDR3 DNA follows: TGTGCCAGCAAACTAGCGGGTTGGGAGACCCAGTACTTC. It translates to CASKLAGWETQYF. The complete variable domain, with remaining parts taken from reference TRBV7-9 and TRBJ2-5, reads DTGVSQNPRHKITKRGQNVTFRCDPISEHNRLYWYRQTLGQGPEFLTYFQNEAQLEKSRLLSDRFSAERPKGSFSTLEIQRTEQGDSAMYLCASKLAGWETQYFGPGTRLLVL.

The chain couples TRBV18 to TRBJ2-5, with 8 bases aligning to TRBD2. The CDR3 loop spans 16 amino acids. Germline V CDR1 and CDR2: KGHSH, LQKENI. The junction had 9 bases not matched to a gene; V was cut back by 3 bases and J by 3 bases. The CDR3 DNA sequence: TGTGCCAGCTCACCCTTGCTCGGGACTAGTAAAGAGACCCAGTACTTC. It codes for CASSPLLGTSKETQYF. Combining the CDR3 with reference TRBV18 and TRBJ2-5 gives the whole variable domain NAGVMQNPRHLVRRRGQEARLRCSPMKGHSHVYWYRQLPEEGLKFMVYLQKENIIDESGMPKERFSAEFPKEGPSILRIQQVVRGDSAAYFCASSPLLGTSKETQYFGPGTRLLVL.

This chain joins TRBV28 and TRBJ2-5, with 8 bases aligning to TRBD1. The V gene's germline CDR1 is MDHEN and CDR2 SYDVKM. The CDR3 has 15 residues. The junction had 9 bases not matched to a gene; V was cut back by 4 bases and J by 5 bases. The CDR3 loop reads CASSSTGTGWETQYF. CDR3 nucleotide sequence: TGTGCCAGCAGTTCCACCGGGACAGGTTGGGAGACCCAGTACTTC.

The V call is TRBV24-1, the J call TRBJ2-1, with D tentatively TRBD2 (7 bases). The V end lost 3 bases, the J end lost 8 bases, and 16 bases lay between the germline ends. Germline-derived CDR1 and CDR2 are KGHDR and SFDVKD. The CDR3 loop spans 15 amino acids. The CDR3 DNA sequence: TGTGCCACCAGTGATGGGGGGCGGGAGCCTTATGAGCAGTTCTTC. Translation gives CATSDGGREPYEQFF.

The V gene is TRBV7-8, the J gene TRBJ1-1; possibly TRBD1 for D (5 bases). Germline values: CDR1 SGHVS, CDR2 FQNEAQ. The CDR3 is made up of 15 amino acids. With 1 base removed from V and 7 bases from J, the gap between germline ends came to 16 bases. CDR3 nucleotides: TGTGCCAGCAGCTTAGGGAGAGAAAGGGGACTTGAAGCTTTCTTT. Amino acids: CASSLGRERGLEAFF.

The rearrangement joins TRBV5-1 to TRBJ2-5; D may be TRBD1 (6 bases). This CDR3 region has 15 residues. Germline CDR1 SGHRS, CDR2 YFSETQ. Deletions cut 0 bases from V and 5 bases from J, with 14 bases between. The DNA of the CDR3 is TGCGCCAGCAGCTTGGGGGCTACAGGGTCGGAGACCCAGTACTTC. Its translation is CASSLGATGSETQYF. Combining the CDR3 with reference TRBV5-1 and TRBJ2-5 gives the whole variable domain KAGVTQTPRYLIKTRGQQVTLSCSPISGHRSVSWYQQTPGQGLQFLFEYFSETQRNKGNFPGRFSGRQFSNSRSEMNVSTLELGDSALYLCASSLGATGSETQYFGPGTRLLVL.

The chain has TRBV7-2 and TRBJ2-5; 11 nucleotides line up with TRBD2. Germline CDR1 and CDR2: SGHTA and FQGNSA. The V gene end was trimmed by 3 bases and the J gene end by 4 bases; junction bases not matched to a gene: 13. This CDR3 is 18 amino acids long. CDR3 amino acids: CASSLGLAVREGGETQYF. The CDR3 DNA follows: TGTGCCAGCAGCTTGGGACTAGCGGTCAGAGAGGGGGGAGAGACCCAGTACTTC. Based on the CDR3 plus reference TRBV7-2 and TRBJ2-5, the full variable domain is GAGVSQSPSNKVTEKGKDVELRCDPISGHTALYWYRQSLGQGLEFLIYFQGNSAPDKSGLPSDRFSAERTGGSVSTLTIQRTQQEDSAVYLCASSLGLAVREGGETQYFGPGTRLLVL.

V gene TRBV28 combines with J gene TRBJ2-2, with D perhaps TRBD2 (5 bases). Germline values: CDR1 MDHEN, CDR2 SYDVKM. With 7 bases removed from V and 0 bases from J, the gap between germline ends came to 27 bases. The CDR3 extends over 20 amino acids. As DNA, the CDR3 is TGTGCCAGCATGTCTCCCTTGGTGTGGGGAGCGGAGCCGAACACCGGGGAGCTGTTTTTT. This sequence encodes CASMSPLVWGAEPNTGELFF.

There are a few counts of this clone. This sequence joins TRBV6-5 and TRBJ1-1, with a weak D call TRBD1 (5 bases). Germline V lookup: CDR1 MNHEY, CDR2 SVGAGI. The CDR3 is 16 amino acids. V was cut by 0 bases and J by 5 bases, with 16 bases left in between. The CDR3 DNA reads TGTGCCAGCAGTTACTCGATAGGCGGTTCAGGGACTGAAGCTTTCTTT. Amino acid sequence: CASSYSIGGSGTEAFF.

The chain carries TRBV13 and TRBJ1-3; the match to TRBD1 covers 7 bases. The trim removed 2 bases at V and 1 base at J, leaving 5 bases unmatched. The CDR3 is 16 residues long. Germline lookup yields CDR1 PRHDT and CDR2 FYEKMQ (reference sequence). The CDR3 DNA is TGTGCCAGCAGCTTATTAGGGGGCGGATCTGGAAACACCATATATTTT. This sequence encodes CASSLLGGGSGNTIYF.

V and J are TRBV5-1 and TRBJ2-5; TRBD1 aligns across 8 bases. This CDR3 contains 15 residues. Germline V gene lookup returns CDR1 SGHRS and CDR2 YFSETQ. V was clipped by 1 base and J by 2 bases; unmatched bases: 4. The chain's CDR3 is CASSLQGASQETQYF. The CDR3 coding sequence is TGCGCCAGCAGCTTGCAGGGGGCGTCACAAGAGACCCAGTACTTC.

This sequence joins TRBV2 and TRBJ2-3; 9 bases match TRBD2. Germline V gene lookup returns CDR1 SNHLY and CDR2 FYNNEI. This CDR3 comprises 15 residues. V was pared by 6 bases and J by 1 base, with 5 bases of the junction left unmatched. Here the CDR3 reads CASSVTSGGTDTQYF. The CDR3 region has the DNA TGTGCCAGCAGCGTGACTAGCGGCGGCACAGATACGCAGTATTTT.

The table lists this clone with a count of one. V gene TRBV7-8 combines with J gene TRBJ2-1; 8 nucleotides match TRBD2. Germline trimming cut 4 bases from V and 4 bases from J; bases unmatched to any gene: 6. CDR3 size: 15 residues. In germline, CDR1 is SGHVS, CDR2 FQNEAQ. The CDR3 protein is CASSSPGLEYNEQFF. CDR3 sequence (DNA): TGTGCCAGCAGCTCCCCGGGACTAGAGTACAATGAGCAGTTCTTC. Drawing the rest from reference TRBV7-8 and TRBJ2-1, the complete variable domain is GAGVSQSPRYKVAKRGQDVALRCDPISGHVSLFWYQQALGQGPEFLTYFQNEAQLDKSGLPSDRFFAERPEGSVSTLKIQRTQQEDSAVYLCASSSPGLEYNEQFFGPGTRLTVL.